The 32 T cell receptor beta chains below were found in one sample sequenced in a study of blood T cells in healthy people across ages. With a J-beta primer mix and a sample-barcoded 5' primer, a second PCR ran about 7 to 11 cycles. MiXCR, applied by TCRdb to the 5' RACE reads, yields one record per CDR3 protein. The profile shows 1.5 million to 2 million distinct CDR3 sequences, roughly 27% of them singletons. Specimen: blood. Source of these receptors: a woman between 25 and 40 years old in good health.

The V and J genes are TRBV7-9 and TRBJ2-1, with 9 positions matching TRBD1. V gave up 6 bases and J gave up 6 bases; unmatched junction bases: 9. The CDR3 extends over 15 amino acids. The germline V gene has CDR1 SEHNR and CDR2 FQNEAQ (reference sequence). The CDR3 DNA follows: TGTGCCAGCAGTTCTAGGACAGGGGTTGGCAATGAGCAGTTCTTC. The encoded protein is CASSSRTGVGNEQFF.

V usage is TRBV6-6 and J usage is TRBJ1-1, with D possibly being TRBD1 (5 bases). Germline assignment: CDR1 MNHNY and CDR2 SVGAGI (reference sequence). CDR3 length equals 13 residues. V lost 10 bases and J 1 base, leaving 13 bases between the germline ends. The chain's CDR3 is CATTWGRNTEAFF. Written as DNA, the CDR3 is TGTGCCACCACCTGGGGACGGAACACTGAAGCTTTCTTT.

As for this clonotype: A much larger clone differs from this one at a single base, so this may be a read error. The chain joins TRBV18 to TRBJ2-3; TRBD2 matches at 13 bases. Germline assignment: CDR1 KGHSH and CDR2 LQKENI. The CDR3 consists of 17 residues. As DNA, the CDR3 is TGTGCCAGCTCACCGGGACTAGCGGGGTCTGGCACAGCTACGCAGTATTTT. Its protein product is CASSPGLAGSGTATQYF.

This chain connects TRBV10-3 to TRBJ1-1, with D uncertain. The CDR3 runs 10 residues. V lost 10 bases to trimming and J lost 5 bases, with 8 bases between them. Germline V gene lookup returns CDR1 ENHRY and CDR2 SYGVKD. CDR3 nucleotide sequence: TGTGCCAGGCGGTTGACTGAAGCTTTCTTT. Encoded protein: CARRLTEAFF.

This chain links TRBV5-1 with TRBJ1-4; possibly TRBD1 for D (5 bases). Per germline, CDR1 SGHRS and CDR2 YFSETQ. The CDR3 has 15 residues. The V and J ends lost 3 bases and 6 bases respectively, with 15 bases between them. The CDR3 reads CASSYGTGKDEKLFF. CDR3 in DNA: TGCGCCAGCAGCTATGGGACGGGGAAGGATGAAAAACTGTTTTTT. Supplemented by reference TRBV5-1 and TRBJ1-4, the full variable domain reads KAGVTQTPRYLIKTRGQQVTLSCSPISGHRSVSWYQQTPGQGLQFLFEYFSETQRNKGNFPGRFSGRQFSNSRSEMNVSTLELGDSALYLCASSYGTGKDEKLFFGSGTQLSVL.

To note about this clonotype: Sequence at one end of the junction differs from germline and may be a read error. This rearrangement joins TRBV20-1 to TRBJ2-1; 7 nucleotides line up with TRBD1. CDR3 length: 17 amino acids. The germline gives CDR1 DFQATT, CDR2 SNEGSKA (reference sequence). The CDR3 DNA sequence: TGCAGTGCCGAATCAGGGACAACAAGACAGGGTTGGGATGGGCAGTGCTTC. Translation: CSAESGTTRQGWDGQCF.

The J gene is TRBJ1-1, the V gene TRBV20-1, with D possibly being TRBD1 (6 bases). This CDR3 region has 14 residues. The V end lost 5 bases, the J end lost 5 bases, and 18 bases lay between the germline ends. Germline loops: CDR1 DFQATT, CDR2 SNEGSKA (reference sequence). CDR3 sequence reads: CSAGPTGSETEAFF. CDR3 DNA: TGCAGTGCTGGGCCCACAGGGAGTGAAACTGAAGCTTTCTTT.

The sample holds a few counts of this clonotype. This rearrangement joins TRBV19 to TRBJ2-3; D may be TRBD2 (6 bases). The germline CDR1 and CDR2 sequences are LNHDA and SQIVND (reference sequence). The CDR3 loop spans 16 amino acids. V was cut by 6 bases and J by 1 base, with 17 bases left in between. The CDR3 sequence is CASRAWGDGGTDTQYF. The CDR3 bases are TGTGCCAGTAGGGCGTGGGGGGATGGAGGCACAGATACGCAGTATTTT.

V gene TRBV20-1 combines with J gene TRBJ2-1, with D hard to call. Germline V lookup: CDR1 DFQATT, CDR2 SNEGSKA (reference sequence). Trimming cost V 6 bases and J 2 bases, with 11 bases left between them. CDR3 length equals 13 residues. The CDR3 loop reads CSAPLIPYNEQFF. The CDR3 nucleotides read TGCAGTGCCCCGTTAATCCCCTACAATGAGCAGTTCTTC.

Only a few counts were recorded for this clonotype. One junction end disagrees with the germline gene, perhaps due to a read error. The J gene is TRBJ1-1, the V gene TRBV6-5, with 9 bases lining up with TRBD1. Per germline, CDR1 MNHEY and CDR2 SVGAGI. This CDR3 is 16 amino acids long. CDR3 DNA sequence: TGTGCCAGCTGTTATCGAACAGGGGGCACGAACACTGAAGCTTTCTTT. As protein: CASCYRTGGTNTEAFF.

This clonotype was observed at least ten times. The CDR3 DNA is TGTGCCAGCAATAGAGACCACTACAATGAGCAGTTCTTC. Its protein is CASNRDHYNEQFF. The chain is built from TRBV2 and TRBJ2-1; D unclear. This CDR3 is 13 amino acids long. Looked up from germline, CDR1 is SNHLY and CDR2 is FYNNEI. Trimming took 7 bases from V and 3 from J, leaving 10 bases between them. Together with reference TRBV2 and TRBJ2-1, the CDR3 gives the full variable domain: EPEVTQTPSHQVTQMGQEVILRCVPISNHLYFYWYRQILGQKVEFLVSFYNNEISEKSEIFDDQFSVERPDGSNFTLKIRSTKLEDSAMYFCASNRDHYNEQFFGPGTRLTVL.

This clonotype was detected a few times. The chain links TRBV3-1 to TRBJ2-2, with no clear D. This CDR3 is built from 12 residues. Trimming removed 3 bases at V and 4 bases at J, with 3 bases between. Germline values: CDR1 LGHDT, CDR2 YNNKEL (reference sequence). CDR3 DNA sequence: TGTGCCAGCAGCCATTCCACCGGGGAGCTGTTTTTT. This encodes CASSHSTGELFF.

The chain's CDR3 is CASSVLRQGKSSGANVLTF. As DNA, the CDR3 is TGTGCCAGCAGCGTACTTAGACAGGGGAAGAGCTCTGGGGCCAACGTCCTGACTTTC. The chain carries TRBV12-3 or TRBV12-4 and TRBJ2-6, with 8 positions matching TRBD1. This CDR3 has 19 residues. V was pared by 6 bases and J by 0 bases, with 13 bases of the junction left unmatched.

DNA for the CDR3: TGCAGTGCTAGGGTCAGCGGGAGAGGGACCGGGGAGCTGTTTTTT. Translation: CSARVSGRGTGELFF. The chain employs TRBV20-1 and TRBJ2-2, with 8 bases matching TRBD2. V shed 3 bases, J shed 5 bases, and the junction held 8 bases outside the gene matches. Germline values: CDR1 DFQATT, CDR2 SNEGSKA (reference sequence). This CDR3 region has 15 residues.

A few counts support this clonotype. The V gene is TRBV7-2, the J gene TRBJ2-3, with TRBD2 matching over 11 bases. Looked up from germline, CDR1 is SGHTA and CDR2 is FQGNSA. The J segment lost 2 bases and the V segment lost 2 bases, leaving 18 bases of the junction unmatched. The CDR3 runs 21 residues. The CDR3 DNA reads as TGTGCCAGCAGCTTACGCAGGCCCTACCTAGCGGGGGGCCGCCTCACAGATACGCAGTATTTT. Protein: CASSLRRPYLAGGRLTDTQYF.

With regard to this clonotype: This may come from a read error, since a much larger clone is one base off. The chain uses TRBV9 and TRBJ2-7, with TRBD2 matching 10 bases. V dropped 1 base and J dropped 3; count of bases not matched to a gene: 4. Germline values: CDR1 SGDLS, CDR2 YYNGEE. The CDR3 length is 15 residues. In nucleotides, the CDR3 is TGTGCCAGCAGCGTAAGGGGGACTAGCGACTACGAGCAGTACTTC. Translated: CASSVRGTSDYEQYF.

This chain links TRBV6-5 with TRBJ2-2; 7 bases are shared with TRBD1. CDR1 and CDR2 (germline): MNHEY, SVGAGI. V gave up 5 bases and J gave up 4 bases; unmatched junction bases: 7. CDR3 size: 15 residues. The CDR3 loop reads CASSNPGGPTGELFF. The CDR3 coding sequence is TGTGCCAGCAGTAACCCAGGGGGACCCACCGGGGAGCTGTTTTTT.

The chain carries TRBV4-3 and TRBJ2-1; a possible D gene is TRBD2 (5 bases). Germline CDR1 LGHNA, CDR2 YSLEER. The germline V and J ends were trimmed by 5 bases and 1 base, with 18 bases remaining between them. The CDR3 runs to 17 residues. The CDR3 is CASSTSLSDSSYNEQFF. The CDR3 DNA reads as TGCGCCAGCAGCACCAGCCTTAGCGACTCGTCCTACAATGAGCAGTTCTTC.

The V gene is TRBV5-1, the J gene TRBJ1-2; D remains ambiguous. Germline V CDR1 and CDR2: SGHRS, YFSETQ. V was cut by 0 bases and J by 4 bases, with 10 bases left in between. This CDR3 is 14 amino acids long. The DNA for the CDR3 is TGCGCCAGCAGCTTGGAGGACGAAATCTATGGCTACACCTTC. Residues: CASSLEDEIYGYTF.

A few counts support this clonotype. V gene TRBV5-1 combines with J gene TRBJ1-2, with a possible D match to TRBD1 (5 bases). The CDR3 runs to 14 residues. Germline CDR1 SGHRS, CDR2 YFSETQ. V dropped 3 bases and J dropped 6 bases, with 15 bases sitting between them. CDR3: CASSWGPGQDGYTF. Here the CDR3 DNA reads TGCGCCAGCAGCTGGGGTCCAGGGCAGGATGGCTACACCTTC.

This clonotype was seen more than once but under ten times. The chain has TRBV20-1 and TRBJ2-7; weak D call: TRBD1 (5 bases). This CDR3 has 12 amino acids. Trimming shortened V by 4 bases and J by 3 bases, and 10 bases separated the two germline ends. The germline CDR1 and CDR2 sequences are DFQATT and SNEGSKA (reference sequence). CDR3 region: CSAITGVYEQYF. For the CDR3, the DNA is TGCAGTGCTATCACAGGAGTCTACGAGCAGTACTTC.

For the CDR3, the DNA is TGCAGTGCTAGAGATCATATGGCTAGCGGGAGCGGCACAGATACGCAGTATTTT. Encoded protein: CSARDHMASGSGTDTQYF. This chain connects TRBV20-1 to TRBJ2-3, with 10 bases aligning to TRBD2. The CDR3 length is 18 residues. With 0 bases clipped from V and 1 base from J, the junction kept 10 bases outside the gene matches. CDR1 DFQATT and CDR2 SNEGSKA come from the germline V gene (reference sequence).

About this clonotype itself: A much bigger clone sits one base away, suggesting this may be a read error. V gene TRBV15 combines with J gene TRBJ2-7; D is possibly TRBD2 (6 bases). Germline values: CDR1 LNHNV, CDR2 YYDKDF (reference sequence). This CDR3 comprises 15 residues. Trimming left V 1 base short and J 7 bases short, with 17 bases between. CDR3 in amino acids: CATSRVGGANNEQYF. The CDR3 DNA sequence: TGTGCCACCAGCAGAGTCGGAGGGGCCAACAATGAGCAGTACTTC. The entire variable domain, with the rest obtained from reference TRBV15 and TRBJ2-7, is as follows: DAMVIQNPRYQVTQFGKPVTLSCSQTLNHNVMYWYQQKSSQAPKLLFHYYDKDFNNEADTPDNFQSRRPNTSFCFLDIRSPGLGDTAMYLCATSRVGGANNEQYFGPGTRLTVT.

The rearrangement joins TRBV6-4 to TRBJ2-1; tentatively, D is TRBD1 (5 bases). Germline CDR1 MRHNA, CDR2 SNTAGT. The CDR3 covers 14 residues. With 3 bases removed from V and 8 bases from J, the gap between germline ends came to 14 bases. In DNA form, the CDR3 reads TGTGCCAGCAGTGAAAACCGACAGAAAGATGAGCAGTTCTTC. Translated, it gives CASSENRQKDEQFF.

J is TRBJ1-5 and V is TRBV5-1; TRBD1 is a possible D gene (6 bases). Germline CDR1 reads SGHRS; CDR2 reads YFSETQ. This CDR3 is built from 15 residues. V was shortened by 2 bases and J by 0 bases, with 9 bases between the two germline ends. The CDR3 nucleotides are TGCGCCAGCAGCTTCGGGACAAATAGCAATCAGCCCCAGCATTTT. Its protein is CASSFGTNSNQPQHF.

The chain joins TRBV12-3 or TRBV12-4 to TRBJ2-4, with D tentatively TRBD1 or TRBD2 (6 bases each). The CDR3 spans 14 residues. The ends were cut back, 7 bases at V and 13 bases at J, with 23 bases in the middle. CDR3 in amino acids: CASMGGWGGNEQYF. CDR3 DNA: TGTGCCAGCATGGGGGGCTGGGGCGGCAATGAGCAGTACTTC.

The gene calls are TRBV5-5 and TRBJ2-3; unclear D gene. CDR1 SGHKS and CDR2 YYEKEE come from the germline V gene (reference sequence). V was clipped by 4 bases and J by 7 bases, with 22 bases between them. CDR3 length: 16 residues. The CDR3 nucleotides read TGTGCCAGCAGCGTTTCACCGCTGAACCACCAATATACGCAGTATTTT. As protein: CASSVSPLNHQYTQYF.

This clonotype came up a few times. The chain joins TRBV28 to TRBJ2-3; TRBD2 agrees at 10 bases. From germline, CDR1 is MDHEN and CDR2 SYDVKM. The CDR3 consists of 17 residues. V gave up 5 bases and J gave up 6 bases; unmatched junction bases: 14. The CDR3 loop is CASSAPLLAGPGDTQYF. The CDR3 DNA sequence: TGTGCCAGCAGTGCCCCACTACTAGCGGGGCCGGGCGATACGCAGTATTTT.

To note about this clonotype: A junction boundary mismatches the germline segment, possibly from a read error. The chain has TRBV15 and TRBJ2-7, with TRBD1 identical over 7 bases. CDR1 and CDR2 from the germline V gene are LNHNV and YYDKDF (reference sequence). The length of the CDR3 is 13 residues. The CDR3 protein is CATGRDRDYEQYF. The CDR3 coding sequence is TGTGCCACCGGCAGAGACAGGGACTACGAGCAGTACTTC. Complete variable domain (other parts from reference TRBV15 and TRBJ2-7): DAMVIQNPRYQVTQFGKPVTLSCSQTLNHNVMYWYQQKSSQAPKLLFHYYDKDFNNEADTPDNFQSRRPNTSFCFLDIRSPGLGDTAMYLCATGRDRDYEQYFGPGTRLTVT.

The chain combines TRBV2 with TRBJ2-1, with D perhaps given as TRBD1 or TRBD2 (5 bases each). This CDR3 contains 13 residues. Germline assignment: CDR1 SNHLY and CDR2 FYNNEI. V was clipped by 4 bases and J by 8 bases, with 12 bases between them. CDR3 sequence: CASSVYGADEQFF. CDR3 DNA: TGTGCCAGCAGTGTATACGGGGCCGATGAGCAGTTCTTC.

This chain connects TRBV7-3 to TRBJ2-7; D gene unclear. Germline CDR1 SGHTA, CDR2 FQGTGA. Trimming stripped 0 bases from V and 7 bases from J, with 22 bases between. The CDR3 runs 17 residues. CDR3 in amino acids: CASSLTPAVSSYNEQYF. The CDR3 DNA is TGTGCCAGCAGCTTAACGCCGGCCGTCAGCTCCTACAATGAGCAGTACTTC.

A word on this clonotype: A read error may account for a junction end that differs from germline. The J gene is TRBJ1-2, the V gene TRBV12-3 or TRBV12-4; TRBD1 matches 7 bases. The CDR3 is 13 amino acids. The chain's CDR3 is CASPSEGGYGCTF. The DNA for the CDR3 is TGTGCCAGCCCGTCAGAAGGGGGCTATGGCTGCACCTTC.